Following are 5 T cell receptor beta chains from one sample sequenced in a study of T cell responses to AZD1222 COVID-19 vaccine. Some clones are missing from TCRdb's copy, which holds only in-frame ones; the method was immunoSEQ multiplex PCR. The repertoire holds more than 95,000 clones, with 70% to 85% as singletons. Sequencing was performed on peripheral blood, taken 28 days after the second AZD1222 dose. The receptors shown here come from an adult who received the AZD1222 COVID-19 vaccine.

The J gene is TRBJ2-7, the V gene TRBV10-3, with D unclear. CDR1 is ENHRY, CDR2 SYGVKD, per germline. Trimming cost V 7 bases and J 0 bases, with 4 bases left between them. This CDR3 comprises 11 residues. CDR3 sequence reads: CAIMSSYEQYF. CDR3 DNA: TGTGCCATCATGAGCTCCTACGAGCAGTACTTC.

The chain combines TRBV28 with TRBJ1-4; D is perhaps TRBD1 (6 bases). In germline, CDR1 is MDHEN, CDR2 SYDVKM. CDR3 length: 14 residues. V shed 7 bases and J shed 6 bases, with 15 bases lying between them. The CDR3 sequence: CASTHRQGHEKLFF. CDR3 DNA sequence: TGTGCCAGCACTCACAGGCAGGGGCATGAAAAACTGTTTTTT. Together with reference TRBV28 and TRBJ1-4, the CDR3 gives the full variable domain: DVKVTQSSRYLVKRTGEKVFLECVQDMDHENMFWYRQDPGLGLRLIYFSYDVKMKEKGDIPEGYSVSREKKERFSLILESASTNQTSMYLCASTHRQGHEKLFFGSGTQLSVL.

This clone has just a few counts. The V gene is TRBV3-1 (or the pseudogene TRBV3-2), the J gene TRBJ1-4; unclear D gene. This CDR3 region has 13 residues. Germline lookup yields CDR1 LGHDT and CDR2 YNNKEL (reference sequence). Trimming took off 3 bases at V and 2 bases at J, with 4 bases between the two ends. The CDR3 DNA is TGTGCCAGCAGCCATTACACTAATGAAAAACTGTTTTTT. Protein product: CASSHYTNEKLFF.

CDR3 loop: CASSNSGTGRQPQHF. As DNA, the CDR3 is TGTGCCAGCTCAAACTCCGGGACAGGGAGGCAGCCCCAGCATTTT. The chain combines TRBV18 with TRBJ1-5; 9 positions match TRBD1. Germline assignment: CDR1 KGHSH and CDR2 LQKENI. The CDR3 length is 15 residues. After removal of 5 bases from V and 7 bases from J, the junction contained 9 bases not matched to a gene.

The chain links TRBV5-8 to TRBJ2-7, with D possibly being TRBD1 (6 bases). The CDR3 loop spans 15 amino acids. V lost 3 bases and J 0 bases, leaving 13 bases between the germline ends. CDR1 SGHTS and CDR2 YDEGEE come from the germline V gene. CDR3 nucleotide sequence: TGTGCCAGCAGCTACCACAGGGTTAACTCCTACGAGCAGTACTTC. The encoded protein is CASSYHRVNSYEQYF.